The 27 T cell receptor beta chains below were found in one sample sequenced in a study of T cell responses to AZD1222 COVID-19 vaccine. Sequencing used immunoSEQ multiplex PCR; TCRdb keeps in-frame clones, though not all of them. The sample records fewer than 95,000 clones, about 88% being singletons. The source material was peripheral blood, sampled 28 days after the second AZD1222 dose. The receptors derive from an adult who received the AZD1222 COVID-19 vaccine.

In the case of this clone: This CDR3 is also generated by other DNA sequences in the sample. The V and J genes are TRBV14 and TRBJ2-3, with TRBD2 matching over 10 bases. CDR1 and CDR2 from the germline V gene are SGHDN and FVKESK. This CDR3 has 16 amino acids. J gave up 8 bases and V 4 bases, and 12 bases lay outside the gene matches. CDR3 sequence: CASSRGGAGGRRTQYF. The CDR3 coding sequence is TGTGCCAGCAGCCGGGGTGGAGCGGGGGGGCGTCGTACGCAGTATTTT.

This sequence joins TRBV10-2 and TRBJ1-6; 8 bases align to TRBD1. Germline CDR1 WSHSY, CDR2 SAAADI. Trimming removed 6 bases from V and 7 bases from J; junction bases left unmatched: 8. The length of the CDR3 is 15 residues. CDR3 nucleotide sequence: TGCGCCAGCAGACCCCGACAGGGGAGGAATTCACCCCTCCACTTT. This encodes CASRPRQGRNSPLHF.

The rearrangement links TRBV25-1 to TRBJ1-1; 7 bases are a match to TRBD1. In germline, CDR1 is MGHDK, CDR2 SYGVNS. J was trimmed by 4 bases and V by 1 base; bases with no gene match: 3. The CDR3 consists of 14 residues. The CDR3 loop reads CASSELGTVTEAFF. In DNA, the CDR3 is TGTGCCAGCAGTGAATTGGGGACAGTCACTGAAGCTTTCTTT.

The chain employs TRBV5-4 and TRBJ2-7, with 9 bases matching TRBD1. This CDR3 contains 15 residues. Per the germline V gene, CDR1 is SGHNT and CDR2 is YYREEE (reference sequence). V lost 2 bases, J lost 2 bases, and 5 bases stayed unmatched. The chain's CDR3 is CASSFNRGQAYEQYF. The DNA of the CDR3 is TGTGCCAGCAGCTTCAACAGGGGGCAAGCCTACGAGCAGTACTTC.

The CDR3 sequence: CASSLSYPGGGMNTEAFF. As DNA, the CDR3 is TGTGCCAGCAGTTTATCCTATCCAGGGGGTGGGATGAACACTGAAGCTTTCTTT. The gene calls are TRBV6-2 or TRBV6-3 and TRBJ1-1, with 7 bases lining up with TRBD1. V was clipped by 4 bases and J by 0 bases; unmatched bases: 14. Germline V lookup: CDR1 MNHEY, CDR2 SVGEGT. The CDR3 totals 18 residues.

This rearrangement joins TRBV24-1 to TRBJ2-7; D remains ambiguous. CDR1 is KGHDR, CDR2 SFDVKD, per germline. This CDR3 has 14 residues. The V gene lost 3 bases and the J gene lost 6 bases, with 14 bases spanning the gap. The CDR3: CATSDPLGLGEQYF. CDR3 sequence (DNA): TGTGCCACCAGTGATCCCCTCGGGTTGGGCGAGCAGTACTTC.

The chain combines TRBV7-9 with TRBJ1-6; no reliable D call. With 5 bases removed from V and 10 bases from J, the gap between germline ends came to 9 bases. CDR1 is SEHNR, CDR2 FQNEAQ, per germline (reference sequence). CDR3 length equals 12 residues. The DNA of the CDR3 is TGTGCCAGCAGCCCCGAGGGATCACCCCTCCACTTT. Its protein is CASSPEGSPLHF.

This chain links TRBV12-3 or TRBV12-4 with TRBJ2-7; D is undetermined. The CDR3 sequence is 12 residues long. Trimming cost V 6 bases and J 3 bases, with 9 bases left between them. The chain's CDR3 is CASSPKNYEQYF. The CDR3 DNA is TGTGCCAGCAGCCCCAAGAACTACGAGCAGTACTTC.

J is TRBJ2-5 and V is TRBV11-1; 9 bases line up with TRBD2. The CDR3 length is 15 residues. J gave up 4 bases and V 1 base, and 4 bases lay outside the gene matches. The germline gives CDR1 SGHAT, CDR2 FQDESV (reference sequence). DNA of the CDR3: TGTGCCAGCAGCTTAGGCGGGGGGGCCGGAGAGACCCAGTACTTC. This encodes CASSLGGGAGETQYF.

The chain joins TRBV6-5 to TRBJ1-5; a weak D match, TRBD1 (5 bases). The germline CDR1 and CDR2 sequences are MNHEY and SVGAGI. Deletions cut 6 bases from V and 6 bases from J, with 12 bases between. This CDR3 is 13 amino acids long. CDR3 coding DNA: TGTGCCAGCAGGGTCAGGGTAGGTCAGCCCCAGCATTTT. Amino acids: CASRVRVGQPQHF.

The chain links TRBV6-6 to TRBJ1-2, with 8 bases that match TRBD1. The germline CDR1 and CDR2 sequences are MNHNY and SVGAGI (reference sequence). The CDR3 is made up of 14 amino acids. Trimming cost V 2 bases and J 8 bases; bases outside gene matches: 7. The CDR3 loop is CASSYGTTGDGYTF. The CDR3 bases are TGTGCCAGCAGTTACGGGACGACAGGGGACGGCTACACCTTC.

V gene TRBV20-1 combines with J gene TRBJ2-7, with no clear D. The CDR3 is made up of 11 amino acids. The V end lost 5 bases, the J end lost 1 base, and 6 bases lay between the germline ends. Germline V gene lookup returns CDR1 DFQATT and CDR2 SNEGSKA (reference sequence). The CDR3 DNA reads TGCAGTGCTTTCGGTTCCTACGAGCAGTACTTC. This encodes CSAFGSYEQYF.

V is TRBV5-1 and J is TRBJ2-1; D gene ambiguous. The CDR3 runs 11 residues. Trimming shortened V by 0 bases and J by 9 bases, and 4 bases separated the two germline ends. Germline V lookup: CDR1 SGHRS, CDR2 YFSETQ. DNA of the CDR3: TGCGCCAGCAGCTTGGGGGGTGAGCAGTTCTTC. Protein product: CASSLGGEQFF. Using reference TRBV5-1 and TRBJ2-1 for the parts outside the CDR3, the full variable domain is KAGVTQTPRYLIKTRGQQVTLSCSPISGHRSVSWYQQTPGQGLQFLFEYFSETQRNKGNFPGRFSGRQFSNSRSEMNVSTLELGDSALYLCASSLGGEQFFGPGTRLTVL.

This clone has only a few counts. The rearrangement uses TRBV2 and TRBJ1-6; no reliable D call. Germline V gene lookup returns CDR1 SNHLY and CDR2 FYNNEI. The CDR3 has 19 amino acids. V gave up 4 bases and J gave up 0 bases, with 19 bases separating them. The CDR3 is CASSATPPGPSSYNSPLHF. CDR3 bases: TGTGCCAGCAGTGCCACCCCCCCGGGTCCTAGCTCCTATAATTCACCCCTCCACTTT.

The count of this clone is one. The chain employs TRBV6-5 and TRBJ2-5; no firm D call. Between the trimmed V and J ends, which lost 0 bases and 2 bases, there was a span of 10 bases. The V gene's germline CDR1 is MNHEY and CDR2 SVGAGI. CDR3 length equals 15 residues. Here the CDR3 DNA reads TGTGCCAGCAGTTACTCGATAGGCGGTCAAGAGACCCAGTACTTC. Translated: CASSYSIGGQETQYF.

The chain uses TRBV12-3 or TRBV12-4 and TRBJ1-1; possible D gene TRBD1, 6 bases. Trimming stripped 2 bases from V and 9 bases from J, with 13 bases between. This CDR3 comprises 13 residues. DNA of the CDR3: TGTGCCAGCAGTTTAAAGCAGGGGAGAAAAGCTTTCTTT. Translated, it gives CASSLKQGRKAFF.

J is TRBJ2-3 and V is TRBV18, with 9 bases identical to TRBD1. V lost 2 bases to trimming and J lost 5 bases; unmatched junction nucleotides: 5. The CDR3 consists of 15 residues. The germline V gene encodes CDR1 KGHSH and CDR2 LQKENI. The CDR3 is CASSPGGTGQDTQYF. The CDR3 DNA reads as TGTGCCAGCTCACCAGGAGGGACAGGGCAAGATACGCAGTATTTT.

The CDR3 sequence is CASSLYQGGGYTF. The DNA for the CDR3 is TGTGCCAGCAGTTTATATCAGGGGGGTGGCTACACCTTC. The gene calls are TRBV28 and TRBJ1-2, with 7 bases identical to TRBD1. The CDR3 totals 13 residues. Germline trimming cut 1 base from V and 7 bases from J; bases unmatched to any gene: 3. CDR1 MDHEN and CDR2 SYDVKM come from the germline V gene.

The V call is TRBV4-3, the J call TRBJ2-7; no firm D call. The CDR3 has 14 amino acids. CDR1 is LGHNA, CDR2 YSLEER, per germline. V was pared by 0 bases and J by 3 bases, with 9 bases between. The chain's CDR3 is CASSQDMAVYEQYF. The CDR3 DNA follows: TGCGCCAGCAGCCAAGATATGGCAGTCTACGAGCAGTACTTC.

This sequence joins TRBV5-1 and TRBJ2-1; TRBD1 might be the D (6 bases). CDR3 length equals 17 residues. V lost 2 bases to trimming and J lost 2 bases, with 17 bases between them. Germline values: CDR1 SGHRS, CDR2 YFSETQ. CDR3 protein: CASSLTTGPLTYNEQFF. For the CDR3, the DNA is TGCGCCAGCAGCTTAACTACAGGGCCACTTACCTACAATGAGCAGTTCTTC.

This clone was observed a handful of times. This chain joins TRBV6-5 and TRBJ1-4; D ambiguous. The CDR3 runs to 15 residues. CDR1 is MNHEY and CDR2 is SVGAGI in the germline V gene. Trimming removed 0 bases at V and 3 bases at J, with 8 bases between. Here the CDR3 reads CASSYSTRSNEKLFF. The CDR3 nucleotides read TGTGCCAGCAGTTACTCGACCAGATCTAATGAAAAACTGTTTTTT.

V gene TRBV2 combines with J gene TRBJ1-5; D is uncertain. Trimming left V 6 bases short and J 8 bases short, with 11 bases between. CDR1 is SNHLY, CDR2 FYNNEI, per germline. CDR3 length equals 12 residues. The CDR3 DNA reads as TGTGCCAGCAGGTCATCCTGGGAGCCCCAGCATTTT. Protein: CASRSSWEPQHF. Based on the CDR3 plus reference TRBV2 and TRBJ1-5, the full variable domain is EPEVTQTPSHQVTQMGQEVILRCVPISNHLYFYWYRQILGQKVEFLVSFYNNEISEKSEIFDDQFSVERPDGSNFTLKIRSTKLEDSAMYFCASRSSWEPQHFGDGTRLSIL.

V gene TRBV5-1 combines with J gene TRBJ1-1, with 7 positions matching TRBD1. The germline CDR1 and CDR2 sequences are SGHRS and YFSETQ. This CDR3 comprises 14 residues. After removal of 0 bases from V and 1 base from J, the junction contained 0 bases not matched to a gene. The CDR3 nucleotides read TGCGCCAGCAGCTTGGCAGGGGGGAACACTGAAGCTTTCTTT. Encoded protein: CASSLAGGNTEAFF.

This clone appeared a single time. This rearrangement joins TRBV11-1 to TRBJ1-2; D uncertain. The CDR3 sequence is 15 residues long. From germline, CDR1 is SGHAT and CDR2 FQDESV (reference sequence). The V and J ends lost 0 bases and 7 bases respectively, with 15 bases between them. DNA for the CDR3: TGTGCCAGCAGCTTAGCGAGGGCACCTGAGTCTGGCTACACCTTC. Translated, it gives CASSLARAPESGYTF.

This chain links TRBV6-5 with TRBJ1-3; D is unclear. Trimming removed 0 bases at V and 0 bases at J, with 9 bases between. The CDR3 loop spans 16 amino acids. The V gene's germline CDR1 is MNHEY and CDR2 SVGAGI. The CDR3 reads CASSYSASLSGNTIYF. The CDR3 DNA reads as TGTGCCAGCAGTTACTCGGCCAGTCTCTCTGGAAACACCATATATTTT.

The rearrangement uses TRBV7-3 and TRBJ1-3; D ambiguous. Germline assignment: CDR1 SGHTA and CDR2 FQGTGA. The germline V and J ends were trimmed by 5 bases and 2 bases, with 13 bases remaining between them. This CDR3 is built from 15 residues. DNA for the CDR3: TGTGCCAGCAGCCCTAACGGGCGGGCTGGAAACACCATATATTTT. It encodes CASSPNGRAGNTIYF.

The J gene is TRBJ2-2, the V gene TRBV29-1; D is uncertain. The CDR3 length is 13 residues. Trimming left V 2 bases short and J 6 bases short, with 10 bases between. Looked up from germline, CDR1 is SQVTM and CDR2 is ANQGSEA. CDR3 bases: TGCAGCGTTGAATCCCCGTTCGCCGGGGAGCTGTTTTTT. Protein: CSVESPFAGELFF.